The sequence of this T cell receptor beta chain was determined in a study of T cell responses to AZD1222 COVID-19 vaccine. Study-wide points: Repertoires were obtained solely post-peak T cell response. Baseline antibody screening turned up just a handful of seropositive AZD1222 recipients.

Germline CDR1 and CDR2: MNHEY and SVGEGT. The length of the CDR3 is 14 residues. J gave up 1 base and V 5 bases, and 1 base lay outside the gene matches. Details on this clone: Its target is unknown.

Sequencing used immunoSEQ multiplex PCR; TCRdb keeps in-frame clones, though not all of them. The sample yields about 140,000 clones, about 91% seen once. The starting material was peripheral blood, obtained 28 days after the second AZD1222 dose. This chain uses TRBV6-2 or TRBV6-3 with TRBJ1-5, with 8 bases lining up with TRBD1. The source of this sequence is an adult who received the AZD1222 COVID-19 vaccine. The CDR3 sequence: CASSRQGSNQPQHF. CDR3 coding DNA: TGTGCCAGCAGTAGACAGGGGAGCAATCAGCCCCAGCATTTT.